This T cell receptor (beta chain) was captured by sequencing in a study of CD8 T cells in Susac syndrome. TCR beta from blood CD8+ and CD4+ T cells was sequenced. Those who served as multiple sclerosis controls were treatment-naive patients with stable or active relapsing-remitting disease. Random hexamers were used to reverse transcribe an amount of about 0.5 to 1 ug RNA. An immunoSEQ multiplex PCR amplified TCR beta CDR3 over 54 Vbeta and 13 Jbeta. TCRdb used MiXCR to reprocess the immunoSEQ multiplex PCR reads, holding one entry per CDR3 protein. This table has around 130,000 distinct CDR3 sequences, around 80% appearing once. Germline V gene sequence: CDR1 LNHDA, CDR2 SQIVND (reference sequence). The germline V and J ends were trimmed by 5 bases and 0 bases, with 8 bases remaining between them. This CDR3 has 14 amino acids.

The sample was CD8+ T cells from PBMCs. The sequence came from a human donor with multiple sclerosis. The rearrangement uses TRBV19 and TRBJ2-1; no definite D call. CDR3 coding DNA: TGTGCCAGTAGTCAAGTTAGCTCCTACAATGAGCAGTTCTTC. Its protein is CASSQVSSYNEQFF.